This TCR beta chain was sequenced during a study of Tregs in tolerant kidney transplant recipients (dated by TCRdb to between 2018 and 2021). Regarding the study in general: Related donors were used in the transplants with nonmyeloablative bone marrow transplantation, and mixed chimerism was transient in the human trials. The study applied TCRbeta sequencing to find donor-specific regulatory T cells before combined kidney and bone marrow transplantation and then followed those same cells after transplant. The paper as a whole reports these results and caveats: For some patients the PCR primers changed over time, which made it impossible to compare the samples from those patients at the nucleotide level. The most biologically relevant and donor-specific TCRbeta repertoire appeared to be identified by expanding Tregs with activated donor B cells. Donor-specific Treg expansion was found to exceed global Treg expansion in tolerant patients, suggesting antigen-driven rather than nonspecific expansion. Because only a small number of patients were included, the study had limitations, and the results will need to be validated in larger populations as well as under other immunosuppression protocols. Biological reproducibility was not directly assessed, although technical replication error appeared to be minimal.

In the paper's terms, the time point label means: blood sample drawn before combined kidney and bone marrow transplant. Unstimulated Tregs (CD4+CD25+CD127-), CD4+ non-Tregs (CD4+CD25-), CD4 and CD8 cells were FACS-sorted from thawed PBMCs. The patients were a few recipients of combined kidney and bone marrow transplants from the ITN036ST trial, and samples were available only from these trial subjects. Healthy control blood was processed by Ficoll density gradient to PBMCs and cryopreserved; patient PBMCs were collected before and after transplant. Genomic DNA was extracted from sorted cells with the QIAGEN DNeasy Blood and Tissue Kit for TCRbeta CDR3 sequencing. High-throughput TCRbeta CDR3 sequencing was carried out commercially through immunoSEQ, with PCR amplification with bias correction and internal controls included. Under the source paper's analysis protocol: Unique productive TCRbeta sequences were defined by CDR3 nucleotide sequence where primers matched, and otherwise by CDR3 amino acid sequence together with Vbeta and Jbeta genes. To correct for sorting error, sequences found in more than one sorted population at a frequency ratio of 2:1 or less were discarded, and the remaining shared sequences were assigned to the population with the higher frequency. Sequences were defined as donor-reactive when expanded at least 5-fold in CFSE-low cells versus unstimulated cells and present at a frequency of at least 0.01% in CFSE-low cells. Jensen-Shannon divergence, calculated on the top 100 TCRbeta sequences ranked by frequency, was used to quantify repertoire divergence. When a sample had multiple sequencing runs, each run was corrected for sorting error separately and the runs were then pooled. Entries here come from immuneACCESS through TCRdb and include only in-frame sequences with V and J called. Some clones fail to appear in such tables; in the studies checked, an unresolved V gene covers under half of the shortfall, and the cause of the remainder is unknown. That table gives V, J and clone size, and the DNA gave D and trimming. The sample table records some 70,000 clones; about 89% of these occur just once. The ten largest account for approximately 0.39% of the sample.

Turning to this clone: Its antigen is still unknown. One base away there is no much larger clone; base qualities are not given.

The sample here was CD4+ T cells from blood, taken before the transplant. This clonotype was sampled from a human donor who received a combined kidney and bone marrow transplant.

In nucleotides, the sequence is TGCGCCAGCAGCACAGGACTAGCGGAAGAGACCCAGTACTTC. It specifies CASSTGLAEETQYF. The chain joins TRBV5-1 to TRBJ2-5; a stretch of 10 junction bases matches TRBD2. CDR1 and CDR2, per the germline V gene, are SGHRS and YFSETQ. Measured from the cysteine to the phenylalanine, the CDR3 is 14 residues long. Only the CDR3 part of the read is kept: 42 bases, read in frame from the first base. Clipping removes 4 bases from V and 3 bases from J, with 3 as the unmatched junction base count. The full variable domain, with segments outside the CDR3 supplied by the reference TRBV5-1 and TRBJ2-5 proteins, appears as KAGVTQTPRYLIKTRGQQVTLSCSPISGHRSVSWYQQTPGQGLQFLFEYFSETQRNKGNFPGRFSGRQFSNSRSEMNVSTLELGDSALYLCASSTGLAEETQYFGPGTRLLVL.